These 18 T cell receptor beta chains originate from one sample sequenced in a study of cytomegalovirus exposure and HLA in healthy donors. The primer mix had 60 Vbeta and 13 Jbeta primers. Clones were sequenced by immunoSEQ multiplex PCR, and TCRdb holds only the in-frame ones, with some missing. The profile covers roughly 120,000 clones, with 80% to 85% appearing a single time and about a fifth taken by the ten largest. Sequenced sample: PBMCs. The receptors derive from a man in his thirties or forties in good health and CMV-seropositive.

This chain uses TRBV6-1 with TRBJ2-7; D might be TRBD2 (6 bases). This CDR3 comprises 14 residues. The ends were cut back, 10 bases at V and 1 base at J, with 17 bases in the middle. The germline gives CDR1 MNHNS, CDR2 SASEGT. This chain's CDR3 is CATSSWGVSYEQYF. The CDR3 DNA reads as TGTGCCACCTCCAGTTGGGGGGTTTCCTACGAGCAGTACTTC.

This clone has more than one count but fewer than ten. The chain is built from TRBV11-2 and TRBJ1-2; possible D gene TRBD1, 6 bases. The CDR3 covers 16 residues. Deletions cut 6 bases from V and 3 bases from J, with 20 bases between. Germline V CDR1 and CDR2: SGHAT, FQNNGV. The CDR3, as DNA: TGTGCCAGCAGATCCGTGCGGACAGTCCATCACTATGGCTACACCTTC. Protein product: CASRSVRTVHHYGYTF.

CDR3: CASSLADGLAKNIQYF. DNA of the CDR3: TGTGCCAGCAGCTTGGCCGATGGGCTAGCCAAAAACATTCAGTACTTC. This chain links TRBV5-6 with TRBJ2-4, with unresolved D. Per the germline V gene, CDR1 is SGHDT and CDR2 is YYEEEE. The CDR3 extends over 16 amino acids. Trimming left V 0 bases short and J 0 bases short, with 10 bases between.

The V gene is TRBV10-3, the J gene TRBJ1-3, with unresolved D. Germline V gives CDR1 ENHRY, CDR2 SYGVKD. The CDR3 is 12 residues long. V dropped 10 bases and J dropped 1 base, with 8 bases sitting between them. The DNA for the CDR3 is TGTGCCACGGTAGAATCTGGAAACACCATATATTTT. Amino acids: CATVESGNTIYF.

The chain joins TRBV6-5 to TRBJ1-2; 9 bases agree with TRBD1. In germline, CDR1 is MNHEY, CDR2 SVGAGI. Trimming took 7 bases from V and 6 from J; bases not matched to a gene: 9. There are 14 residues in the CDR3. DNA for the CDR3: TGTGCCAGCAAGAGGACAGGGGATTCTGATGGCTACACCTTC. As protein: CASKRTGDSDGYTF.

Here the CDR3 reads CASSGSQGLRYGYTF. The CDR3 DNA reads as TGTGCCAGCAGCGGTTCTCAGGGACTGCGGTATGGCTACACCTTC. The chain is built from TRBV5-5 and TRBJ1-2, with a possible D match to TRBD1 (5 bases). This CDR3 region has 15 residues. The V end was cut by 4 bases, the J end by 5 bases, with 18 bases between. Germline CDR1 and CDR2: SGHKS and YYEKEE (reference sequence).

J is TRBJ2-2 and V is TRBV5-4, with D uncertain. CDR1 is SGHNT, CDR2 YYREEE, per germline (reference sequence). V lost 4 bases, J lost 6 bases, and 10 bases lay in between. There are 13 residues in the CDR3. The CDR3 nucleotides are TGTGCCAGCAGCCCCGAGCTGGCCGGGGAGCTGTTTTTT. Translated: CASSPELAGELFF.

V is TRBV28 and J is TRBJ2-7, with a possible D match to TRBD1 (5 bases). Germline lookup yields CDR1 MDHEN and CDR2 SYDVKM. Trimming left V 2 bases short and J 7 bases short, with 15 bases between. This CDR3 region has 14 residues. CDR3 region: CASSLGALREEQYF. The CDR3 nucleotides read TGTGCCAGCAGTTTAGGGGCCTTAAGGGAAGAGCAGTACTTC.

The chain has TRBV29-1 and TRBJ1-3; D might be TRBD1 (5 bases). Per germline, CDR1 SQVTM and CDR2 ANQGSEA. CDR3 length equals 13 residues. V gave up 4 bases and J gave up 2 bases, with 9 bases separating them. CDR3 nucleotides: TGCAGCGTTGGTGGGGCTACTGGAAACACCATATATTTT. As protein: CSVGGATGNTIYF.

V usage is TRBV2 and J usage is TRBJ2-3, with D perhaps matching TRBD2 (7 bases). The length of the CDR3 is 14 residues. Germline loops: CDR1 SNHLY, CDR2 FYNNEI. Trimming took off 11 bases at V and 1 base at J, with 16 bases between the two ends. CDR3: CAERGGRRTDTQYF. The CDR3 nucleotides are TGTGCCGAGAGGGGGGGCAGGCGCACAGATACGCAGTATTTT. Variable domain in full (rest from reference TRBV2 and TRBJ2-3): EPEVTQTPSHQVTQMGQEVILRCVPISNHLYFYWYRQILGQKVEFLVSFYNNEISEKSEIFDDQFSVERPDGSNFTLKIRSTKLEDSAMYFCAERGGRRTDTQYFGPGTRLTVL.

The chain is built from TRBV21-1 and TRBJ2-7; TRBD2, the D gene given by the table, was not confirmed from the DNA. TRBV21-1 is described as a pseudogene. CDR3 length: 15 residues. The CDR3 loop reads CASSSHTAGGREQYV. CDR3 DNA sequence: TGTGCCAGCAGCTCACACACAGCGGGAGGGAGGGAGCAGTACGTC.

This chain links TRBV19 with TRBJ1-5; 9 bases align to TRBD1. Germline values: CDR1 LNHDA, CDR2 SQIVND (reference sequence). The CDR3 contains 15 residues. The V and J ends lost 6 bases and 3 bases, in that order; junction bases with no gene match: 6. CDR3 nucleotides: TGTGCCAGTAGGGGACAGGGAGCCTACAATCAGCCCCAGCATTTT. Amino acids: CASRGQGAYNQPQHF.

This clone was detected once. The chain combines TRBV2 with TRBJ2-2, with 7 bases matching TRBD2. This CDR3 is 13 amino acids long. The germline V gene encodes CDR1 SNHLY and CDR2 FYNNEI. The trim removed 10 bases at V and 1 base at J, leaving 3 bases unmatched. In nucleotides, the CDR3 is TGTGCCACAAGCGGGGAGAACACCGGGGAGCTGTTTTTT. Translation: CATSGENTGELFF.

This clone was counted only a few times. V and J are TRBV6-5 and TRBJ1-5, with TRBD1 as a possible D gene (5 bases). Germline CDR1 reads MNHEY; CDR2 reads SVGAGI. The CDR3 loop spans 14 amino acids. V lost 6 bases and J lost 9, with 18 bases in between. DNA for the CDR3: TGTGCCAGCAGCCTAATAGGGACTGGCGCGCCCCAGCATTTT. This sequence encodes CASSLIGTGAPQHF.

The chain is built from TRBV15 and TRBJ2-3; no clear D. The length of the CDR3 is 15 residues. V lost 1 base and J lost 2, with 10 bases in between. In germline, CDR1 is LNHNV, CDR2 YYDKDF (reference sequence). DNA for the CDR3: TGTGCCACCAGCAGAGGGCACGCAGACACAGATACGCAGTATTTT. This gives the protein CATSRGHADTDTQYF.

This sequence joins TRBV28 and TRBJ2-2; maybe TRBD1 (6 bases). V was pared by 6 bases and J by 5 bases, with 13 bases between. The CDR3 spans 14 residues. The germline V gene has CDR1 MDHEN and CDR2 SYDVKM. The CDR3 spells CASRLDQGTGELFF. For the CDR3, the DNA is TGTGCCAGCAGGCTAGATCAGGGGACCGGGGAGCTGTTTTTT.

The rearrangement uses TRBV7-6 and TRBJ2-7, with D possibly being TRBD1 (5 bases). Per germline, CDR1 SGHVS and CDR2 FNYEAQ. This CDR3 comprises 14 residues. Trimming removed 11 bases from V and 4 bases from J, with 21 bases in between. CDR3 in amino acids: CAVVKGADPYEQYF. In DNA form, the CDR3 reads TGTGCCGTCGTGAAAGGGGCAGATCCATACGAGCAGTACTTC.

This rearrangement joins TRBV21-1 to TRBJ2-3; the table's D call of TRBD2 was not tested on the DNA. TRBV21-1 is flagged as a pseudogene. The CDR3 is 15 amino acids. The CDR3 nucleotides are TGTGCCAGCAGAGGAAAAGATACTAGTTTCGATACGCAGTATTTT. It specifies CASRGKDTSFDTQYF.